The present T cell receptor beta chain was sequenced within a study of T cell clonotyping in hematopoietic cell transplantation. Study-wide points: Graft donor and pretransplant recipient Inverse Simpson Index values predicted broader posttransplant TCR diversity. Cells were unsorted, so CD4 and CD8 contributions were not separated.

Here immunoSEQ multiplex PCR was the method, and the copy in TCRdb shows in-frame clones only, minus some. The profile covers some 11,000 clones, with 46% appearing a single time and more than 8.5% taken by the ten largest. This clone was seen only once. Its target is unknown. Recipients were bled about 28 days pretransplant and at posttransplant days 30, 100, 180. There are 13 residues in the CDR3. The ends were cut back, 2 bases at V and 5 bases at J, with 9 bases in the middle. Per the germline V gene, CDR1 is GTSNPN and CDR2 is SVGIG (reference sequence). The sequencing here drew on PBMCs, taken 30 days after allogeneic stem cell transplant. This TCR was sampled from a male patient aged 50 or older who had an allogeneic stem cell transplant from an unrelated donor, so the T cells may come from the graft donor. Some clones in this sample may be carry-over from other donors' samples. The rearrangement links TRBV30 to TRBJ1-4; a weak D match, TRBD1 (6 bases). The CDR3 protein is CAWSSQGNEKLFF. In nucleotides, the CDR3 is TGTGCCTGGAGTAGTCAGGGGAATGAAAAACTGTTTTTT. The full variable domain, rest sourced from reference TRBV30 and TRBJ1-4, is SQTIHQWPATLVQPVGSPLSLECTVEGTSNPNLYWYRQAAGRGLQLLFYSVGIGQISSEVPQNLSASRPQDRQFILSSKKLLLSDSGFYLCAWSSQGNEKLFFGSGTQLSVL.